A selection of T cell receptor beta chains follows, all from one sample in a study of tumor and adjacent non-tumor tissue in lung cancer. MiXCR, run by TCRdb on the multiplex PCR reads, gives a single entry per CDR3 protein. The table lists tens of thousands of distinct CDR3 sequences, about 67% of them singletons, with about 17% in the top ten. Sequencing was performed on lung tumor tissue. These TCRs come from a man aged 55 to 69 with non-small cell lung cancer. The CDR3 runs from the conserved cysteine through the conserved F or W. D genes are given only for firm matches. Some rows mark clone size as missing; the rest say once, few, many or name a class of expanded clone.

clone size: -; V gene: TRBV4-1; J gene: TRBJ2-2; D gene: -; CDR3 DNA: TGCGCCAGCAGCCAAGGGCAAGGACCCGCCGCCGTGGAGTTGCTTTTT; CDR3 protein: CASSQGQGPAAVELLF
clone size: many; V gene: TRBV30; J gene: TRBJ2-1; D gene: TRBD2; CDR3 DNA: TGTGCCTGGAGTGGAGCGGGAATTGAGCAGTTCTTC; CDR3 protein: CAWSGAGIEQFF
clone size: -; V gene: TRBV11-2; J gene: TRBJ2-2; D gene: -; CDR3 DNA: TGTGCCAGCAGCTTTGTGGGAACCGGGGATCTGTTTTTT; CDR3 protein: CASSFVGTGDLFF
clone size: -; V gene: TRBV6-1; J gene: TRBJ2-3; D gene: TRBD2; CDR3 DNA: TGTGCCAGCAGCACTGCGGGGCTAGCGGGGGGGCAAGATACGAAGTATTTT; CDR3 protein: CASSTAGLAGGQDTKYF
clone size: -; V gene: TRBV12-3/TRBV12-4; J gene: TRBJ2-3; D gene: -; CDR3 DNA: TGTGCCAGCAGTTTAAAACTAGTGGGGGGTGGCATAGATACGCAGTATTTT; CDR3 protein: CASSLKLVGGGIDTQYF
clone size: once; V gene: TRBV10-3; J gene: TRBJ1-2; D gene: -; CDR3 DNA: TGCGACATCAGTGAGATAACAGGGTATGGCTACACCTTC; CDR3 protein: CDISEITGYGYTF
clone size: once; V gene: TRBV4-2; J gene: TRBJ2-1; D gene: -; CDR3 DNA: TGTGCCAGCAGCCAAGAAGGTGGCGGCTCCTGCAATGAGCAGTTCTTC; CDR3 protein: CASSQEGGGSCNEQFF
clone size: -; V gene: TRBV11-3; J gene: TRBJ2-3; D gene: -; CDR3 DNA: TGTGCCAGTAGCTTCCAAGCTTACGCAGATACGCAGTATTTT; CDR3 protein: CASSFQAYADTQYF
clone size: -; V gene: TRBV29-1; J gene: TRBJ1-1; D gene: -; CDR3 DNA: TGCAGTGCAAGGGAGGAGATGAACACTAAAGCTTTCTTT; CDR3 protein: CSAREEMNTKAFF
clone size: few; V gene: TRBV29-1; J gene: TRBJ2-3; D gene: -; CDR3 DNA: TGCAGTGTTCTTGGGAGGACAGTGGGTTTCGGAACAGATACGCAGTATTTT; CDR3 protein: CSVLGRTVGFGTDTQYF
clone size: once; V gene: TRBV5-6; J gene: TRBJ2-2; D gene: -; CDR3 DNA: TGTGCCAACAGCAAAGGACACAACACCGGGGAGCTGTTTTTT; CDR3 protein: CANSKGHNTGELFF
clone size: -; V gene: TRBV11-2; J gene: TRBJ2-5; D gene: -; CDR3 DNA: TGTGCTAGCAGCTTAGTCCCCTCAGGAGGAGAGACCCAATACTTC; CDR3 protein: CASSLVPSGGETQYF
clone size: -; V gene: TRBV12-3/TRBV12-4; J gene: TRBJ2-1; D gene: -; CDR3 DNA: TGTGCCAGCACTTTAGGACATCTGTATGGGCAGTTCTTC; CDR3 protein: CASTLGHLYGQFF
clone size: many; V gene: TRBV6-5; J gene: TRBJ2-7; D gene: TRBD1; CDR3 DNA: TGTGCCAGCAGTTCCGGGACAGGGGGGTCCTACGAGCAGTACTTC; CDR3 protein: CASSSGTGGSYEQYF
clone size: few; V gene: TRBV2; J gene: TRBJ2-3; D gene: TRBD1; CDR3 DNA: TGTGCCAGCAGTGACCAGGGACAGTTACGCACAGATACGCAGTATTTT; CDR3 protein: CASSDQGQLRTDTQYF
clone size: -; V gene: TRBV6-5; J gene: TRBJ1-2; D gene: TRBD1; CDR3 DNA: TGTGCCAGCGGCCGCACAGGGGAACATGGCTACACCTTC; CDR3 protein: CASGRTGEHGYTF
clone size: -; V gene: TRBV4-1; J gene: TRBJ1-2; D gene: -; CDR3 DNA: TGCGCCAGCAGCCAAGATGGCCTACCTTATGGCTACACATTC; CDR3 protein: CASSQDGLPYGYTF
clone size: -; V gene: TRBV6-2/TRBV6-3; J gene: TRBJ1-5; D gene: -; CDR3 DNA: TGTGCCAGCAGTTCTCTGGGGGTTCCCATAAGCAATCAGCCCCAGCATTTT; CDR3 protein: CASSSLGVPISNQPQHF
clone size: -; V gene: TRBV6-1; J gene: TRBJ1-4; D gene: -; CDR3 DNA: TGTGCTAGCAGTGAACCGAGGGGTTCGGGTGAAAAACTGCTTTTT; CDR3 protein: CASSEPRGSGEKLLF
clone size: -; V gene: TRBV30; J gene: TRBJ1-1; D gene: TRBD1; CDR3 DNA: TGTGCCTGGAATTCTGATGACAGGGGGAACACTGATGCTTTCTTT; CDR3 protein: CAWNSDDRGNTDAFF
clone size: -; V gene: TRBV29-1; J gene: TRBJ1-2; D gene: -; CDR3 DNA: TGCAGCGTTAGACCGGGATCTGATGGCTACACATTC; CDR3 protein: CSVRPGSDGYTF
clone size: -; V gene: TRBV11-2; J gene: TRBJ2-1; D gene: TRBD2; CDR3 DNA: TGTACCAGCAGCTCGCAGACTAGCGGTTACAATGAGCAGTTCTTC; CDR3 protein: CTSSSQTSGYNEQFF
clone size: -; V gene: TRBV6-5; J gene: TRBJ1-1; D gene: -; CDR3 DNA: TGCGCCAGCGGCTCAGGGGCTGAAGCTTTCTTT; CDR3 protein: CASGSGAEAFF
clone size: -; V gene: TRBV11-1; J gene: TRBJ2-1; D gene: TRBD2; CDR3 DNA: TGTGCCAGCAACCTTCGTTCGACTAGCTGGGGATATGAGCAGTTCTTC; CDR3 protein: CASNLRSTSWGYEQFF
clone size: once; V gene: TRBV30; J gene: TRBJ2-3; D gene: TRBD1; CDR3 DNA: TGTGCCTGGACCCGACAGGGGACAGATATGCAGTATTTT; CDR3 protein: CAWTRQGTDMQYF
clone size: once; V gene: TRBV12-3/TRBV12-4; J gene: TRBJ2-4; D gene: -; CDR3 DNA: TGTGCCAGCAGTCCACACGGGGCAGGGGTAGGCATTCAGTACTTC; CDR3 protein: CASSPHGAGVGIQYF
clone size: many; V gene: TRBV20-1; J gene: TRBJ1-5; D gene: -; CDR3 DNA: TGCAGTGTCCTGTTCGCTGGGGGAGGGCCCCAGCATTTT; CDR3 protein: CSVLFAGGGPQHF
clone size: -; V gene: TRBV12-3/TRBV12-4; J gene: TRBJ2-1; D gene: TRBD2; CDR3 DNA: TGTGCCAGCAATTACTGTGGGAGACTAGCGGGAGGGTTATACAATGAGCAGTTCTTC; CDR3 protein: CASNYCGRLAGGLYNEQFF
clone size: -; V gene: TRBV28; J gene: TRBJ1-2; D gene: -; CDR3 DNA: TGTGCCAGCACGGTACAGGAAGACTATGGCTACACCTTC; CDR3 protein: CASTVQEDYGYTF
clone size: -; V gene: TRBV29-1; J gene: TRBJ2-5; D gene: -; CDR3 DNA: TGCAACGTTCTCAAGACTGGGGAGACCCAGTACTTC; CDR3 protein: CNVLKTGETQYF
clone size: -; V gene: TRBV10-2; J gene: TRBJ1-5; D gene: TRBD1; CDR3 DNA: TGCGCCAGCAGTGAGGGGACAGGGTGGATTCAGCCTCAGCATTTT; CDR3 protein: CASSEGTGWIQPQHF
clone size: many; V gene: TRBV5-5; J gene: TRBJ1-1; D gene: -; CDR3 DNA: TGTGCCAGCAGCTTGGAAGGACACCGCGAAGCTTTCTTT; CDR3 protein: CASSLEGHREAFF
clone size: -; V gene: TRBV9; J gene: TRBJ1-1; D gene: -; CDR3 DNA: TGTGCCAGCAGCGTGGAAGGGGATCCGAACACTGAAGCTTTCTTT; CDR3 protein: CASSVEGDPNTEAFF
clone size: -; V gene: TRBV10-2; J gene: TRBJ2-1; D gene: TRBD2; CDR3 DNA: TGCGCCAGCAGAACGGGGGGGACGGCCTGCAATGAGCAGTTCTTC; CDR3 protein: CASRTGGTACNEQFF
clone size: -; V gene: TRBV6-5; J gene: TRBJ2-6; D gene: -; CDR3 DNA: TGTGCCAGCAGTTATTCGGAGGGCTCTGGGGCCAACGTCCAGGCTTTC; CDR3 protein: CASSYSEGSGANVQAF
clone size: many; V gene: TRBV12-3/TRBV12-4; J gene: TRBJ1-6; D gene: -; CDR3 DNA: TGTGCCAGCAGTTTAGAGGGGACAACTCTCCACTTT; CDR3 protein: CASSLEGTTLHF
clone size: many; V gene: TRBV20-1; J gene: TRBJ1-6; D gene: -; CDR3 DNA: TGCAGTGCTAGAGTGGGGAGGGATAATTCACCCCTCCACTTT; CDR3 protein: CSARVGRDNSPLHF
clone size: -; V gene: TRBV11-3; J gene: TRBJ2-1; D gene: -; CDR3 DNA: TGTGCCTGCAGATTACAAGCGGCCTCCTACAGTGAGCAGTTCTTC; CDR3 protein: CACRLQAASYSEQFF
clone size: -; V gene: TRBV4-1; J gene: TRBJ2-7; D gene: TRBD1; CDR3 DNA: TGCCCCAGCAGTTACGGACAGGCGACCTACGAGCAGTACTTC; CDR3 protein: CPSSYGQATYEQYF
clone size: many; V gene: TRBV28; J gene: TRBJ2-3; D gene: TRBD2; CDR3 DNA: TGTGCCAGCAGTTCCCGACTAGCGGGACGCACAGATACGCAGTATTTT; CDR3 protein: CASSSRLAGRTDTQYF
clone size: -; V gene: TRBV6-1; J gene: TRBJ1-1; D gene: -; CDR3 DNA: TGTGCCACGGAAGGGGCGCGGGACATTGAAGCTTTCTTT; CDR3 protein: CATEGARDIEAFF
clone size: -; V gene: TRBV29-1; J gene: TRBJ1-2; D gene: -; CDR3 DNA: TGCAGCGTTGGAGTACAGGGTGACTATGGATACACCTTC; CDR3 protein: CSVGVQGDYGYTF
clone size: -; V gene: TRBV5-4; J gene: TRBJ2-7; D gene: TRBD1; CDR3 DNA: TGTGCCAGCAGCCGTGGGACAGGTACTTACGGGCAGTACTTC; CDR3 protein: CASSRGTGTYGQYF
clone size: many; V gene: TRBV12-3/TRBV12-4; J gene: TRBJ2-1; D gene: TRBD1; CDR3 DNA: TGTGCCAGCAGCCAGCTAGGACAGGTCTCCTACAATGAGCAGTTCTTC; CDR3 protein: CASSQLGQVSYNEQFF
clone size: many; V gene: TRBV6-2/TRBV6-3; J gene: TRBJ2-3; D gene: -; CDR3 DNA: TGTGCCAGCAGTTCCATACGGGACAACCGAAACGAGAATACGCAGTATTTT; CDR3 protein: CASSSIRDNRNENTQYF
clone size: many; V gene: TRBV27; J gene: TRBJ2-1; D gene: -; CDR3 DNA: TGTGCCAGCAGTCCCTACCCTCTTTCGACAGCTTCCTCCTACAATGAGCAGTTCTTC; CDR3 protein: CASSPYPLSTASSYNEQFF
clone size: many; V gene: TRBV20-1; J gene: TRBJ1-2; D gene: TRBD1; CDR3 DNA: TGCAGTGCTTACTATACAGGGGGATCTGGCTACACCTTC; CDR3 protein: CSAYYTGGSGYTF
clone size: -; V gene: TRBV6-1; J gene: TRBJ2-5; D gene: -; CDR3 DNA: TGTGCCAGCGCATTTACGCGGGCAAGGCAAGAGATCCAGTACTTC; CDR3 protein: CASAFTRARQEIQYF